This TCR beta chain came from a study of beta chain features in type 1 diabetes. Study results and caveats: Type 1 diabetes patients showed a moderate but significant shortening of TCRB CDR3s in all four CD4+ subsets.

This clone came up a few times. Its antigen remains unidentified. The authors took one heparinised blood draw, averaging about 120 mL, from each donor. Staining for CD45RO/CCR7/CD25/CD127/CD95/CD27 allowed sorting of CD4+ naive, central memory, regulatory and stem cell-like memory cells. Expressed TCRB transcripts were sequenced because the isolated RNA had all been reverse transcribed beforehand. Only in-frame clones appear in the TCRdb table, and some are missing; sequencing was by immunoSEQ multiplex PCR. The sample has under 300,000 clones, around 15% seen once; the top ten hold less than 0.09%. Germline V CDR1 and CDR2: LNHNV, YYDKDF (reference sequence). CDR3 length equals 15 residues. The ends were cut back, 0 bases at V and 2 bases at J, with 11 bases in the middle.

This chain links TRBV15 with TRBJ2-7; a possible D gene is TRBD2 (6 bases). The receptor comes from a young man with type 1 diabetes. The sequenced sample was naive CD4+ T cells from blood. CDR3 bases: TGTGCCACCAGCAGAGATTACGGGGGAGCCTACGAGCAGTACTTC. Its translation is CATSRDYGGAYEQYF. The full variable domain, in which reference TRBV15 and TRBJ2-7 provide the parts outside the CDR3, is DAMVIQNPRYQVTQFGKPVTLSCSQTLNHNVMYWYQQKSSQAPKLLFHYYDKDFNNEADTPDNFQSRRPNTSFCFLDIRSPGLGDTAMYLCATSRDYGGAYEQYFGPGTRLTVT.